Reported below is one T cell receptor beta chain. No antigen is known for it. This sample is part of a study of CD8+CD57+ T cells in acquired aplastic anemia. Whole-study context: Sorted CD4+ plus CD8+ cells gave DNA averaging approximately 3.2 ug. Researchers reported that healthy donors averaged about 11 million reads for CD4+ cells. Study-wide results and limits: Common to patients and controls were approximately 30 CD8+ CDR3 sequences.

The template used for profiling TCR beta VDJ and CDR3 was genomic DNA. TCRdb reanalysed the reads using MiXCR and keeps one entry per CDR3 protein. The sample shows 150,000 to 200,000 distinct CDR3 sequences, roughly 48% of them seen only once. CDR3 size: 13 residues. Trimming shortened V by 3 bases and J by 8 bases, and 13 bases separated the two germline ends. The TCR was taken from a human donor in good health. The chain links TRBV12-3 or TRBV12-4 to TRBJ1-2, with a tentative D call TRBD1 (6 bases). The specimen was sorted CD4+, CD8+, or CD8+CD57+ T cells (not recorded which) from PBMCs. The CDR3 DNA sequence: TGTGCCAGCAGTTTTAACAGGGCGGGAGGCTACACCTTC. Its protein product is CASSFNRAGGYTF.